The 12 T cell receptor beta chains below were found in one sample sequenced in a study of identical twins. TCRdb redid the calling of the 5' RACE reads with MiXCR, one entry per CDR3 protein. The table includes 550,000 to 700,000 distinct CDR3 sequences, over 8.5% detected once. The same sample was also used in a study of yellow fever vaccine responses in identical twins.

The sequencing sample was made of PBMCs. Receptors were obtained from a woman aged 18 to 35 in good health.

This clonotype was seen ten or more times. The chain recombines TRBV4-2 with TRBJ2-3, with 10 bases lining up with TRBD2. The junction had 8 bases not matched to a gene; V was cut back by 4 bases and J by 1 base. This CDR3 spans 17 amino acids. Per germline, CDR1 LGHNA and CDR2 YNFKEQ. CDR3 nucleotides: TGTGCCAGCAGCCGAAGAGGCGGACTAGCGGGCACAGATACGCAGTATTTT. Amino acids: CASSRRGGLAGTDTQYF.

This clonotype was observed many times. V is TRBV5-1 and J is TRBJ2-5, with D perhaps being TRBD1 or TRBD2 (7 bases each). Trimming removed 3 bases from V and 5 bases from J, with 17 bases in between. Per germline, CDR1 SGHRS and CDR2 YFSETQ. This CDR3 has 15 amino acids. CDR3 region: CASSSSGTAGETQYF. The CDR3 nucleotides read TGCGCCAGCAGCTCCTCGGGGACAGCGGGGGAGACCCAGTACTTC.

The V call is TRBV10-1, the J call TRBJ2-1; D perhaps matches TRBD2 (5 bases). Germline V gene sequence: CDR1 WNHNN, CDR2 SYGVQD (reference sequence). This CDR3 has 13 amino acids. Deletions cut 3 bases from V and 6 bases from J, with 9 bases between. The CDR3 sequence: CASSERLANEQFF. The CDR3 DNA is TGCGCCAGCAGTGAACGGCTAGCCAATGAGCAGTTCTTC.

J is TRBJ2-1 and V is TRBV7-9; TRBD2 aligns across 8 bases. The CDR3 runs to 15 residues. V shed 5 bases, J shed 3 bases, and the junction held 6 bases outside the gene matches. Per the germline V gene, CDR1 is SEHNR and CDR2 is FQNEAQ (reference sequence). Written as DNA, the CDR3 is TGTGCCAGCAGCAAAAGCGGGAGTGTCTACAATGAGCAGTTCTTC. Encoded protein: CASSKSGSVYNEQFF.

The rearrangement links TRBV4-2 to TRBJ1-1; maybe TRBD1 (5 bases). V gave up 6 bases and J gave up 3 bases, with 14 bases separating them. Germline CDR1 LGHNA, CDR2 YNFKEQ. The CDR3 has 14 amino acids. The chain's CDR3 is CASRVPGRDTEAFF. CDR3 nucleotide sequence: TGTGCCAGCAGGGTCCCGGGGCGCGACACTGAAGCTTTCTTT.

This clonotype was counted many times. This chain uses TRBV20-1 with TRBJ2-7, with unresolved D. Germline V gene sequence: CDR1 DFQATT, CDR2 SNEGSKA (reference sequence). V lost 5 bases to trimming and J lost 0 bases, with 14 bases between them. The CDR3 has 14 amino acids. The CDR3 spells CSASPSSSSYEQYF. The CDR3 region has the DNA TGCAGTGCTTCCCCAAGCAGTAGCTCCTACGAGCAGTACTTC.

This clonotype was seen repeatedly, ten times or more. The chain's CDR3 is CASRLGLTDTQYF. CDR3 in DNA: TGTGCCAGCAGGCTCGGGCTCACAGATACGCAGTATTTT. This sequence joins TRBV3-1 and TRBJ2-3; unclear D gene. Trimming shortened V by 6 bases and J by 2 bases, and 9 bases separated the two germline ends. This CDR3 comprises 13 residues. Germline CDR1 is LGHDT and CDR2 is YNNKEL (reference sequence).

The chain employs TRBV28 and TRBJ2-5; 7 bases line up with TRBD1. The CDR3 sequence is 16 residues long. With V trimmed by 3 bases and J by 3 bases, 10 bases remained unmatched. The germline CDR1 and CDR2 sequences are MDHEN and SYDVKM. The CDR3: CASSFTPQGEKETQYF. The CDR3, as DNA: TGTGCCAGCAGTTTCACCCCCCAGGGGGAAAAAGAGACCCAGTACTTC.

The V call is TRBV11-2, the J call TRBJ2-1; 8 bases are a match to TRBD1. J gave up 9 bases and V 6 bases, and 10 bases lay outside the gene matches. CDR3 length: 14 residues. Germline V gene sequence: CDR1 SGHAT, CDR2 FQNNGV. The CDR3 sequence is CASSGQGLGSEQFF. The CDR3 coding sequence is TGTGCCAGCAGTGGACAGGGCTTGGGTAGTGAGCAGTTCTTC.

This clonotype was recorded at least ten times. An end of the junction differs from the germline gene, which may be a read error. The chain couples TRBV12-3 or TRBV12-4 to TRBJ2-1, with unresolved D. The CDR3 is 12 amino acids. CDR3 protein: CASSLGFNEQFF. The CDR3 DNA reads TGTGCCAGCAGCTTAGGATTCAATGAGCAGTTCTTC.

V usage is TRBV15 and J usage is TRBJ2-3, with 9 positions matching TRBD1. Germline V gene sequence: CDR1 LNHNV, CDR2 YYDKDF (reference sequence). The CDR3 covers 15 residues. The J segment lost 7 bases and the V segment lost 1 base, leaving 6 bases of the junction unmatched. As DNA, the CDR3 is TGTGCCACCAGCAGAGTGGGACAGGGTGTAAATACGCAGTATTTT. It translates to CATSRVGQGVNTQYF.

This clonotype was counted only a few times. This sequence joins TRBV20-1 and TRBJ2-3, with TRBD2 matching 8 bases. The J segment lost 4 bases and the V segment lost 4 bases, leaving 4 bases of the junction unmatched. The CDR3 runs 13 residues. Germline loops: CDR1 DFQATT, CDR2 SNEGSKA (reference sequence). The CDR3 loop is CSATPGGADTQYF. CDR3 nucleotide sequence: TGCAGTGCTACCCCGGGGGGGGCAGATACGCAGTATTTT.